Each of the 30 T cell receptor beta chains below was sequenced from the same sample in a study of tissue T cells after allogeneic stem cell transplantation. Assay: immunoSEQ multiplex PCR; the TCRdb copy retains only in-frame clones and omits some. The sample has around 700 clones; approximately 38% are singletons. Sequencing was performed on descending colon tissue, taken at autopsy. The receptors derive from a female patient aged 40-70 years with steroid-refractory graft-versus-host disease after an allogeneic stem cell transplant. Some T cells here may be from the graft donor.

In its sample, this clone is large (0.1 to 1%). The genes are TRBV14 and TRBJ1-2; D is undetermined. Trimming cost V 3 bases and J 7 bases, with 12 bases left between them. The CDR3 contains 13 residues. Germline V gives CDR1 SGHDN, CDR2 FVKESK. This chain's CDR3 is CASSHIASVGYTF. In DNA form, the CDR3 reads TGTGCCAGCAGCCACATTGCCAGCGTTGGCTACACCTTC.

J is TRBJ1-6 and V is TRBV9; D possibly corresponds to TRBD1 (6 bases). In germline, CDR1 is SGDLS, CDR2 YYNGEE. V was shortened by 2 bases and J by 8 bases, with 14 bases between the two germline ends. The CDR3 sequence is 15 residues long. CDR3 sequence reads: CASSVEDSLYSPLHF. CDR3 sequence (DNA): TGTGCCAGCAGCGTCGAGGACAGTCTATATTCACCCCTCCACTTT.

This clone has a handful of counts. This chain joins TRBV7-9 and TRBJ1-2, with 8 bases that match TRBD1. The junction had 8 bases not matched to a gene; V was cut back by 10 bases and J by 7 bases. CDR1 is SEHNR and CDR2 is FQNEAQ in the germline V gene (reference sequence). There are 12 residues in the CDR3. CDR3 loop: CATRGRGPGYTF. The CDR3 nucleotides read TGTGCCACCCGGGGCAGGGGGCCTGGCTACACCTTC.

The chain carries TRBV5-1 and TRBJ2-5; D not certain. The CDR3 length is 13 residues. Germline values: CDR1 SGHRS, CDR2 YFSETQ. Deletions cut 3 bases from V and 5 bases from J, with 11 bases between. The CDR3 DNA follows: TGCGCCAGCAGCTCGGTGGGGTCTGAGACCCAGTACTTC. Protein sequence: CASSSVGSETQYF.

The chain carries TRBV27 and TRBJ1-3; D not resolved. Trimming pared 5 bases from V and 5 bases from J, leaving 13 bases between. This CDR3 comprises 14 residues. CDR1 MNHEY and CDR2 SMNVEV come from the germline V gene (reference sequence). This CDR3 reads CASSPAQYRNTIYF. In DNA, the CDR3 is TGTGCCAGCAGTCCGGCACAGTATCGAAACACCATATATTTT.

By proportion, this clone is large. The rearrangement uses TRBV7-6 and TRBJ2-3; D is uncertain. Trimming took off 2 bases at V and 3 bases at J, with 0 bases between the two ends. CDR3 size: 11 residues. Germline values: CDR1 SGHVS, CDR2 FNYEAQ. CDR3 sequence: CASSLTDTQYF. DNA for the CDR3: TGTGCCAGCAGCTTAACAGATACGCAGTATTTT.

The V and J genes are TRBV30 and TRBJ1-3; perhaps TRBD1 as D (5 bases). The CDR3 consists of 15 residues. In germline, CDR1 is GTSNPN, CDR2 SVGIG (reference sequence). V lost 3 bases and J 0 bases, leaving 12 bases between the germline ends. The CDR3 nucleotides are TGTGCCTGGAGGGATGACAGTTACTCTGGAAACACCATATATTTT. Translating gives CAWRDDSYSGNTIYF. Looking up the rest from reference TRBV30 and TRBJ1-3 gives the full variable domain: SQTIHQWPATLVQPVGSPLSLECTVEGTSNPNLYWYRQAAGRGLQLLFYSVGIGQISSEVPQNLSASRPQDRQFILSSKKLLLSDSGFYLCAWRDDSYSGNTIYFGEGSWLTVV.

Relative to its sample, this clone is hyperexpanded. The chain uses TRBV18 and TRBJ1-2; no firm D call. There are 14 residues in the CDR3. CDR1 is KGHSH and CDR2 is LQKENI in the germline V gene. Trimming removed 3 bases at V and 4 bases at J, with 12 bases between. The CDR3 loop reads CASSPNSLSYGYTF. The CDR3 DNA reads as TGTGCCAGCTCACCTAACAGCCTTTCCTATGGCTACACCTTC. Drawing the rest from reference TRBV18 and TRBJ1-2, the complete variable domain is NAGVMQNPRHLVRRRGQEARLRCSPMKGHSHVYWYRQLPEEGLKFMVYLQKENIIDESGMPKERFSAEFPKEGPSILRIQQVVRGDSAAYFCASSPNSLSYGYTFGSGTRLTVV.

As DNA, the CDR3 is TGTGCCATCAGTGCCGCACAGGGACCTCAGGAGACCCAGTACTTC. Protein product: CAISAAQGPQETQYF. The chain links TRBV10-3 to TRBJ2-5, with D perhaps TRBD1 (6 bases). The V gene lost 4 bases and the J gene lost 5 bases, with 17 bases spanning the gap. CDR1 and CDR2 (germline): ENHRY, SYGVKD. This CDR3 contains 15 residues.

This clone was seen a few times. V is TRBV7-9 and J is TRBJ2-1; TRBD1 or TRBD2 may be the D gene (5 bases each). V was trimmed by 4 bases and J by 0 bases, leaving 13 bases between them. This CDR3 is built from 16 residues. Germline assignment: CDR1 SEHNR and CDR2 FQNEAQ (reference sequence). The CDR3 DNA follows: TGTGCCAGCAGCTCCCGGGGACCGACCTCCTACAATGAGCAGTTCTTC. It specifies CASSSRGPTSYNEQFF.

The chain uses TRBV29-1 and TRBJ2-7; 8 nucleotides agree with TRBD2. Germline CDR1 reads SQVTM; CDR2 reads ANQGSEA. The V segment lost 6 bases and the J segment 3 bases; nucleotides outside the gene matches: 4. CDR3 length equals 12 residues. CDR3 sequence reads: CSVLGTSYEQYF. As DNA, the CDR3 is TGCAGCGTCCTCGGGACTAGCTACGAGCAGTACTTC.

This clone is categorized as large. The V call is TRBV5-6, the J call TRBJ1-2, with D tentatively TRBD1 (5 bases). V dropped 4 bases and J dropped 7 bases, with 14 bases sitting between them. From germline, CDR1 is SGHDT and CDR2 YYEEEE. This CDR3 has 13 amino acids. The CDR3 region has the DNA TGTGCCAGCAGCCTGGGACCGCTTCGTGGCTACACCTTC. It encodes CASSLGPLRGYTF.

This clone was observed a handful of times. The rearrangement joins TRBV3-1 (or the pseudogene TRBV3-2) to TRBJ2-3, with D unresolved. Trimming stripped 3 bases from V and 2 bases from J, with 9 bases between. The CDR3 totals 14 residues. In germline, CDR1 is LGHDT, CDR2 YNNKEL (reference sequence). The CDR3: CASSHHTPTDTQYF. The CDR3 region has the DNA TGTGCCAGCAGCCACCACACGCCCACAGATACGCAGTATTTT.

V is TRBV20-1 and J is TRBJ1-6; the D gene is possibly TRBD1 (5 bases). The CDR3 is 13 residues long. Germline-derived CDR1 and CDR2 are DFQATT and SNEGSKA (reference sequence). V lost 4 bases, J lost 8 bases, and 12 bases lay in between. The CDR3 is CSAIDSYDSPLHF. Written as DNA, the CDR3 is TGCAGTGCTATTGACAGTTACGATTCACCCCTCCACTTT.

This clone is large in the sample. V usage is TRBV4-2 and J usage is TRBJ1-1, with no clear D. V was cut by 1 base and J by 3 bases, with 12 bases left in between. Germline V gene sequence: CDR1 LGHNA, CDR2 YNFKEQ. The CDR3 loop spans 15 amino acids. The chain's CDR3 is CASSQGVFGDTEAFF. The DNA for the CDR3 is TGTGCCAGCAGCCAAGGGGTATTTGGCGACACTGAAGCTTTCTTT.

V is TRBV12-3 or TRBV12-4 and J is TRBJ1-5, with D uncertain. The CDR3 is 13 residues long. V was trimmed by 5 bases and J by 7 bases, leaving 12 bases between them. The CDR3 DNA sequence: TGTGCCAGCAGTACGGAGAGGATACAGCCCCAGCATTTT. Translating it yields CASSTERIQPQHF.

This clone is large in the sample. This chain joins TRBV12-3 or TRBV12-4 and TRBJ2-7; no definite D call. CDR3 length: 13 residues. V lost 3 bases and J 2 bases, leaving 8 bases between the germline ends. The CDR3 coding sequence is TGTGCCAGCAGTTTTCGGATCCCCTACGAGCAGTACTTC. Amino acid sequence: CASSFRIPYEQYF.

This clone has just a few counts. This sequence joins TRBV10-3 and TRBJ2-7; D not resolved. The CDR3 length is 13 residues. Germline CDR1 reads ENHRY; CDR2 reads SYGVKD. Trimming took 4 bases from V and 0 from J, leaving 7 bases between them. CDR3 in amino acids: CAISGRTSYEQYF. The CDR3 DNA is TGTGCCATCAGTGGGCGGACCTCCTACGAGCAGTACTTC.

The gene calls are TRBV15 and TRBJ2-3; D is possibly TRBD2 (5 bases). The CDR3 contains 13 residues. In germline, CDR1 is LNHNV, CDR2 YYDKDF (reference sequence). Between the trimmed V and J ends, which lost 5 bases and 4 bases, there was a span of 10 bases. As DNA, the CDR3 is TGTGCCACCAGCGCCGGACTCTCAGATACGCAGTATTTT. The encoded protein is CATSAGLSDTQYF.

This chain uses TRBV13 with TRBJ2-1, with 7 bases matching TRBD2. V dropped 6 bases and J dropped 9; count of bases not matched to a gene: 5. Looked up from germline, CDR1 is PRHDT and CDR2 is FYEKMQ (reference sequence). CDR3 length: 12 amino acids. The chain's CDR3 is CASRHSGPEQFF. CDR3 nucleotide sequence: TGTGCCAGCAGACATAGCGGGCCTGAGCAGTTCTTC.

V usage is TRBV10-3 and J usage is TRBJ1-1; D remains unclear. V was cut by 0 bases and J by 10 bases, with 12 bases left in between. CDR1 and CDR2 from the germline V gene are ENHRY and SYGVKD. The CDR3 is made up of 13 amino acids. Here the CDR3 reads CAISESRAEGAFF. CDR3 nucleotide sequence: TGTGCCATCAGTGAGTCTCGGGCAGAAGGAGCTTTCTTT.

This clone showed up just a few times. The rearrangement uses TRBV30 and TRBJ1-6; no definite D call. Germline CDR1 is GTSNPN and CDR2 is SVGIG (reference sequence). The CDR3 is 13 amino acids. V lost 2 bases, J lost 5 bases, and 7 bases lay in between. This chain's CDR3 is CAWSRQNNSPLHF. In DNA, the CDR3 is TGTGCCTGGAGTCGGCAGAATAATTCACCCCTCCACTTT.

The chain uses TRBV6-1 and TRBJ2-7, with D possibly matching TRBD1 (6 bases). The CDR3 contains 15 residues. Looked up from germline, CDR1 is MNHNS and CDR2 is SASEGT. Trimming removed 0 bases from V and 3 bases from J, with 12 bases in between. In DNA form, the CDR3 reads TGTGCCAGCAGTGAAGCGTCAGGGGTAAGCTACGAGCAGTACTTC. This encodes CASSEASGVSYEQYF.

This chain's CDR3 is CASSLVTLNTEAFF. The CDR3 DNA reads as TGCGCCAGCAGCTTGGTCACGCTGAACACTGAAGCTTTCTTT. The chain links TRBV5-1 to TRBJ1-1, with D uncertain. The CDR3 is made up of 14 amino acids. CDR1 is SGHRS and CDR2 is YFSETQ in the germline V gene. Trimming cost V 0 bases and J 0 bases, with 6 bases left between them.

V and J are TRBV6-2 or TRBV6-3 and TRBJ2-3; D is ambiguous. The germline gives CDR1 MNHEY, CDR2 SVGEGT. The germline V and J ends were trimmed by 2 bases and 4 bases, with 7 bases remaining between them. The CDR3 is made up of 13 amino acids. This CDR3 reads CASSYLEADTQYF. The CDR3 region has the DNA TGTGCCAGCAGTTACCTCGAGGCAGATACGCAGTATTTT.

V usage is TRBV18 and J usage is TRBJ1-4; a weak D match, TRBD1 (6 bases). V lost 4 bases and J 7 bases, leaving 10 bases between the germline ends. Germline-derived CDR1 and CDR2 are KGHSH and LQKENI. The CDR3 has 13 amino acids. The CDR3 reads CASSQGGGEKLFF. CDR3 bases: TGTGCCAGCTCACAAGGGGGAGGTGAAAAACTGTTTTTT.

The DNA of the CDR3 is TGTGCCAGCAGCCTTACCGGGACTAGCTCCTACGAGCAGTACTTC. It yields the protein CASSLTGTSSYEQYF. This chain links TRBV7-9 with TRBJ2-7; 8 nucleotides match TRBD2. There are 15 residues in the CDR3. J gave up 0 bases and V 5 bases, and 6 bases lay outside the gene matches. In germline, CDR1 is SEHNR, CDR2 FQNEAQ (reference sequence).

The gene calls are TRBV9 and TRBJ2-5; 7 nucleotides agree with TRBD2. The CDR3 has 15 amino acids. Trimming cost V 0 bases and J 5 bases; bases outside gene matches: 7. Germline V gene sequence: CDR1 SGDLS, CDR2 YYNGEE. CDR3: CASSVEAGRVETQYF. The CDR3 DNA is TGTGCCAGCAGCGTAGAGGCAGGGAGGGTTGAGACCCAGTACTTC.

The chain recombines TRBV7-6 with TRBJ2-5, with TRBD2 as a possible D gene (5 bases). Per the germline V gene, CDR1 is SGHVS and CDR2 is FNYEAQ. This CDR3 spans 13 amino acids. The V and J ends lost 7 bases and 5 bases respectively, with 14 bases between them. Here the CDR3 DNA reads TGTGCCAGCATACTACTAGGCGGTGAGACCCAGTACTTC. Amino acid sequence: CASILLGGETQYF. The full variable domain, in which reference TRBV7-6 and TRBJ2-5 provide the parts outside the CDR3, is GAGVSQSPRYKVTKRGQDVALRCDPISGHVSLYWYRQALGQGPEFLTYFNYEAQQDKSGLPNDRFSAERPEGSISTLTIQRTEQRDSAMYRCASILLGGETQYFGPGTRLLVL.

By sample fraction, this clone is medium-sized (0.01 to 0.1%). DNA of the CDR3: TGCGCCAGCAGCCAACCGACAACGAGCTCTGGAAACACCATATATTTT. It encodes CASSQPTTSSGNTIYF. The chain employs TRBV4-1 and TRBJ1-3; D is uncertain. Between the trimmed V and J ends, which lost 2 bases and 0 bases, there was a span of 11 bases. The CDR3 has 16 amino acids. The germline gives CDR1 MGHRA, CDR2 YSYEKL.